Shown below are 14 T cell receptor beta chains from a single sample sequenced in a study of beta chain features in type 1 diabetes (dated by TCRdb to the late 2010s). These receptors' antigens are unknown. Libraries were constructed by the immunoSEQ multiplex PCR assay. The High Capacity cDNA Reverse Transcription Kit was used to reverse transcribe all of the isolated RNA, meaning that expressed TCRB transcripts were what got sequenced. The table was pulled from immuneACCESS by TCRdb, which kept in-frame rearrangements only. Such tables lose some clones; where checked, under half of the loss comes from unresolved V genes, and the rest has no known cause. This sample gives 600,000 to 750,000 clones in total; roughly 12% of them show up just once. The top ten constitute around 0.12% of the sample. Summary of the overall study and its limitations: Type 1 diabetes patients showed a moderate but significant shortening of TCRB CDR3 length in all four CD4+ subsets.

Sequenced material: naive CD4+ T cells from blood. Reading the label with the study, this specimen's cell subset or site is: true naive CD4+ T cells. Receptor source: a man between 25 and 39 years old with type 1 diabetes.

This chain's CDR3 is CASSQGPLTRDSGANVLTF. The CDR3 DNA reads as TGTGCCAGCAGCCAAGGTCCATTGACAAGGGACTCTGGGGCCAACGTCCTGACTTTC. The chain couples TRBV14 to TRBJ2-6, with D uncertain. The length of the CDR3 is 19 residues. CDR1 SGHDN and CDR2 FVKESK come from the germline V gene. V lost 1 base to trimming and J lost 0 bases, with 16 bases between them. Together with reference TRBV14 and TRBJ2-6, the CDR3 gives the full variable domain: EAGVTQFPSHSVIEKGQTVTLRCDPISGHDNLYWYRRVMGKEIKFLLHFVKESKQDESGMPNNRFLAERTGGTYSTLKVQPAELEDSGVYFCASSQGPLTRDSGANVLTFGAGSRLTVL.

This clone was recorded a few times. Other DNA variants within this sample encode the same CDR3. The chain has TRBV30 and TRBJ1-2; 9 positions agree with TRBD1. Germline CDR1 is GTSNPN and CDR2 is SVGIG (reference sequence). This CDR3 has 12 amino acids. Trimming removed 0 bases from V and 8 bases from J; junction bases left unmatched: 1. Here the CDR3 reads CAWSVGTGGYTF. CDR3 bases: TGTGCCTGGAGTGTAGGGACAGGGGGCTACACCTTC.

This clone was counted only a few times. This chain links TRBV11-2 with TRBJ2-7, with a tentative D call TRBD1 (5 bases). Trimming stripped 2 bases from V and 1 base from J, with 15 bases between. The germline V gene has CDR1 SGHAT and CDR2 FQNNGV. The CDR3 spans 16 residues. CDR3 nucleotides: TGTGCCAGCAGCTTACCAATTAACAGGCGGTCCTACGAGCAGTACTTC. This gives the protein CASSLPINRRSYEQYF.

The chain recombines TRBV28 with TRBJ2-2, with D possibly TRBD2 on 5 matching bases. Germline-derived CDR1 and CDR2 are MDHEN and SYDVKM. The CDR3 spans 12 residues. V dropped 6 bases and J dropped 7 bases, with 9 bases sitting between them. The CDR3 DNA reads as TGTGCCAGCAGACCACGGGGCGGGGAGCTGTTTTTT. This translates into CASRPRGGELFF.

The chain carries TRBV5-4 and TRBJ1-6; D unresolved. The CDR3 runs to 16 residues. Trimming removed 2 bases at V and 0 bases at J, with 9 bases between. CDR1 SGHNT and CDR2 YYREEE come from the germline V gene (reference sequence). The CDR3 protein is CASSLDVGSYNSPLHF. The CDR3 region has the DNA TGTGCCAGCAGCTTAGATGTGGGCTCCTATAATTCACCCCTCCACTTT.

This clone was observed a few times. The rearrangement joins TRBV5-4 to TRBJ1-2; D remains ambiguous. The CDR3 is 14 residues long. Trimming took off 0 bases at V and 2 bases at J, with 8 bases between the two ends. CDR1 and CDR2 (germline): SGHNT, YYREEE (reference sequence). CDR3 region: CASSLVQTNYGYTF. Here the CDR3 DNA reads TGTGCCAGCAGCTTGGTGCAGACCAACTATGGCTACACCTTC.

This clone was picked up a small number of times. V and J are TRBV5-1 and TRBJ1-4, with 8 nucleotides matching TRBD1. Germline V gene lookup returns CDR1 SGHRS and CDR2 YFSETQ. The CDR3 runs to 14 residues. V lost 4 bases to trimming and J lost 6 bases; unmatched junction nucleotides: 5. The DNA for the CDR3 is TGCGCCAGCAGCCCGGACAGGGAACATGAAAAACTGTTTTTT. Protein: CASSPDREHEKLFF.

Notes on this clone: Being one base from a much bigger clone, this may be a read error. The CDR3: CASGLDTDTQYF. CDR3 nucleotide sequence: TGTGCCAGCGGCTTAGACACAGATACGCAGTATTTT. The chain has TRBV9 and TRBJ2-3; D uncertain. V lost 7 bases and J 2 bases, leaving 8 bases between the germline ends. CDR3 length: 12 residues. Germline CDR1 and CDR2: SGDLS and YYNGEE.

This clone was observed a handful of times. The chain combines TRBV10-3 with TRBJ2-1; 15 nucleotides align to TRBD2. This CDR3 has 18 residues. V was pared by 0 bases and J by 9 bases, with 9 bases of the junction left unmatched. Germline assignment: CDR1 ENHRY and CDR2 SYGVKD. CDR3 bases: TGTGCCATCAGTGAGTCTGCCCGGACTAGCGGGGGGGCTGCTGAGCAGTTCTTC. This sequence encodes CAISESARTSGGAAEQFF.

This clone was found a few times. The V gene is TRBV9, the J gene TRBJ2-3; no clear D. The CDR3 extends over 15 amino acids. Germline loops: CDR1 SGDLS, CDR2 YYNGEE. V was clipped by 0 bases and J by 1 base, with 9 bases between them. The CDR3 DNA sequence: TGTGCCAGCAGCGTAGAAGGGTTCGGCACAGATACGCAGTATTTT. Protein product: CASSVEGFGTDTQYF.

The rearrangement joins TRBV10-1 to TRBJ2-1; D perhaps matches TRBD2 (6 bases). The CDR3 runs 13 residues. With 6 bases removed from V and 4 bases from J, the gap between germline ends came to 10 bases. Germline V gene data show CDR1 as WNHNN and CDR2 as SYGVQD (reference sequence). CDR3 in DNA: TGCGCCAGCAGCCCGGGACTGTACAATGAGCAGTTCTTC. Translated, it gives CASSPGLYNEQFF.

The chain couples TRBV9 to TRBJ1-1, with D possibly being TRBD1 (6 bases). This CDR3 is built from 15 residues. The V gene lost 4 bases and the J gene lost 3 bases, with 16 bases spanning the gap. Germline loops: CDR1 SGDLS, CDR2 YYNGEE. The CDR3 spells CASSSRTAPYTEAFF. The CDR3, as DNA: TGTGCCAGCAGCTCTAGGACAGCCCCCTACACTGAAGCTTTCTTT.

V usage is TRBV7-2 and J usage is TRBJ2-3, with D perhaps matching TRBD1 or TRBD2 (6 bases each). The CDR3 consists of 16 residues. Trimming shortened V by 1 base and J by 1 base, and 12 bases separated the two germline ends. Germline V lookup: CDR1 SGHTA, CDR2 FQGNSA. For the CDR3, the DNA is TGTGCCAGCAGCTTAGTGGGGGGCGAAGGCACAGATACGCAGTATTTT. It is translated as CASSLVGGEGTDTQYF.

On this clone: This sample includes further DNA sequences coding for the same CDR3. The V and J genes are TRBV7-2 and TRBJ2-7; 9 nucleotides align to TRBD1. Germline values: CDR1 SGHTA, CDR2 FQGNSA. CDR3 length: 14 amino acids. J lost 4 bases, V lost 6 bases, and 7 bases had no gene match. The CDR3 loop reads CASRPRDRAYEQYF. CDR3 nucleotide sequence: TGTGCCAGCAGACCCCGGGACAGGGCTTACGAGCAGTACTTC.